This TCR beta chain was obtained from a study of cytomegalovirus exposure and HLA in healthy donors. Findings and caveats of the study: The study assumed roughly uniform donor sequencing depth for presence/absence analyses.

PCR used 60 Vbeta primers and 13 Jbeta primers. Generated by immunoSEQ multiplex PCR, the TCRdb table keeps only in-frame clones and is missing some. Among over 120,000 clones, 70% to 90% were seen once, and the ten largest hold less than 3%. Notes on this clone: Its antigen is still unknown.

This TCR derives from a man aged 45-65 years in good health and CMV-seronegative. The sequencing input was PBMCs.

CDR3 loop: CATSSGVRDIYGYTF. The CDR3 nucleotides are TGTGCCACCAGCAGCGGCGTCCGGGACATTTATGGCTACACCTTC. The rearrangement uses TRBV15 and TRBJ1-2; weak D call: TRBD1 (6 bases). In germline, CDR1 is LNHNV, CDR2 YYDKDF (reference sequence). Deletions cut 3 bases from V and 5 bases from J, with 16 bases between. There are 15 residues in the CDR3.